This TCR beta chain was found in a study of T-cell reconstitution after alpha-beta-depleted transplantation in children. This clonotype has more than one count but fewer than ten. A TCRbeta library incorporating unique molecular identifiers was prepared. TCRdb re-called the PCR reads with MiXCR, one entry per CDR3 protein. The sample lists some 500,000 distinct CDR3 sequences; approximately 16% were seen once. The sequenced sample was PBMCs from the stem cell graft donor, obtained from the stem cell graft. The TCR was taken from a human donor who donated a stem cell graft to a child with acute lymphoblastic leukemia.

Here the CDR3 DNA reads TGTGCCAGCAGCGTGGCCGGGACGGTGTACAATGAGCAGTTCTTC. This translates into CASSVAGTVYNEQFF. This sequence joins TRBV9 and TRBJ2-1; D tentatively reads TRBD1 or TRBD2 (5 bases each). Germline V gives CDR1 SGDLS, CDR2 YYNGEE. This CDR3 has 15 amino acids. Trimming cost V 2 bases and J 4 bases, with 13 bases left between them.